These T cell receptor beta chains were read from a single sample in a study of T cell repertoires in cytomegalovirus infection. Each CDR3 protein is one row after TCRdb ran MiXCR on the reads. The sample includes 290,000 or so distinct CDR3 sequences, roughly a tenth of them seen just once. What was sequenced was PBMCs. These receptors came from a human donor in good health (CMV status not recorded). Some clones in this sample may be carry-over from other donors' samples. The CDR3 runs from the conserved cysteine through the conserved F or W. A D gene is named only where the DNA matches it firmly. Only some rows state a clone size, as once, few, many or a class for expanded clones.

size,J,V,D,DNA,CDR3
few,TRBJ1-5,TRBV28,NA,TGTGCCAGCACCGAACCCCAGTATAGCAATCAGCCCCAGCATTTT,CASTEPQYSNQPQHF
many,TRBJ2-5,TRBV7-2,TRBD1,TGTGCCAGCAGCTTAGGATCTCGGACAGGGGGGGCGACCCAGTACTTC,CASSLGSRTGGATQYF
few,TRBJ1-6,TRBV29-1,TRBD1,TGCAGCGTTGAAACCCGACAGGGCGCCTATAATTCACCCCTCCACTTT,CSVETRQGAYNSPLHF
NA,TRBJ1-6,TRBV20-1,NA,TGCAGTGCTGCTAGTGTCTCCAGAACCAATTCACCCCTCCACTTT,CSAASVSRTNSPLHF
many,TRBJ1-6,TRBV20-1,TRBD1,TGCAGTCTAGACAGGGCGGGGTCACCCCTCCACTTT,CSLDRAGSPLHF
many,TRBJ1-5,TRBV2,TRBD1,TGTGCCAGCAGAGGCCCGGCGGTAAACCGGACCGGGACAGGGCCCAATCAGCCCCAGCATTTT,CASRGPAVNRTGTGPNQPQHF
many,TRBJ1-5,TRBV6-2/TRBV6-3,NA,TGTGCCAGCAGTTCAGGAGAGGGGGATCATCAGCCCCAGCATTTT,CASSSGEGDHQPQHF
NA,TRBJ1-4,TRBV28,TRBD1,TGTGCCAGCAGATACTACAGGGGAACTAATGAAAAACTGTTTTTT,CASRYYRGTNEKLFF
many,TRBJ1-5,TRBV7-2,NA,TGTGCCAGCAGCTTAGTATACAGGGATCAGCCCCAGCATTTT,CASSLVYRDQPQHF
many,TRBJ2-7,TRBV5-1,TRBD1,TGCGCCAGCAGCGTGGACAGGGGTGGTTGGCTTACTTACGAGCAGTACTTC,CASSVDRGGWLTYEQYF
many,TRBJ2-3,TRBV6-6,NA,TGTGCCAGCAGTTACTCACAGAACACAGATACGCAGTATTTT,CASSYSQNTDTQYF